This T cell receptor beta chain derives from a study of T-cell memory formation after mild COVID-19. Each CDR3 protein is one row after TCRdb ran MiXCR on the 5' RACE reads. This sample has some 600,000 distinct CDR3 sequences, with 15% to 20% found just once. The germline V gene encodes CDR1 SGHTA and CDR2 FQGTGA. With 2 bases removed from V and 1 base from J, the gap between germline ends came to 11 bases. The CDR3 contains 15 residues. The chain carries TRBV7-3 and TRBJ1-1; perhaps TRBD1 as D (5 bases). Sequencing was done on a sample of PBMCs or a T cell subset sorted from them (not recorded which). This clonotype was obtained from an adult woman who had mild COVID-19 (a few samples of this study predate the infection). Cell type and time point are not known. The CDR3 region has the DNA TGTGCCAGCAGCTTAGACGGACACGCGAACACTGAAGCTTTCTTT. Protein sequence: CASSLDGHANTEAFF.